The 8 T cell receptor beta chains in this list originate from one sample, sequenced in a study of blood T cell repertoires in COVID-19. Clones were sequenced by immunoSEQ multiplex PCR, and TCRdb holds only the in-frame ones, with some missing. The table shows 130,000 to 150,000 clones, with around 72% occurring only once. The specimen sequenced was peripheral blood. These receptors came from a woman aged 55-69 years with acute or convalescent COVID-19.

Points on this clone: This same CDR3 is encoded by further DNA sequences in the sample. The chain is built from TRBV27 and TRBJ2-7; no firm D call. Trimming cost V 2 bases and J 2 bases, with 10 bases left between them. Germline V gene sequence: CDR1 MNHEY, CDR2 SMNVEV (reference sequence). The CDR3 totals 14 residues. The CDR3 reads CASSLGGVPYEQYF. The CDR3 nucleotides read TGTGCCAGCAGTTTAGGCGGCGTTCCCTACGAGCAGTACTTC.

V is TRBV7-8 and J is TRBJ2-3; TRBD1 aligns across 7 bases. There are 15 residues in the CDR3. The ends lost 8 bases at V and 2 bases at J; junction bases unmatched: 10. Germline V lookup: CDR1 SGHVS, CDR2 FQNEAQ. The CDR3 is CASGPGGQDTDTQYF. In nucleotides, the CDR3 is TGTGCCAGCGGGCCCGGAGGACAGGACACAGATACGCAGTATTTT.

The V and J genes are TRBV28 and TRBJ1-1, with TRBD1 matching 8 bases. The CDR3 is 15 residues long. V gave up 2 bases and J gave up 3 bases; unmatched junction bases: 5. Germline V CDR1 and CDR2: MDHEN, SYDVKM. In DNA, the CDR3 is TGTGCCAGCAGTTTAACCCTACAGGGGGACACTGAAGCTTTCTTT. Its translation: CASSLTLQGDTEAFF.

The chain couples TRBV6-1 to TRBJ1-2; D not certain. CDR1 MNHNS and CDR2 SASEGT come from the germline V gene. V gave up 3 bases and J gave up 6 bases, with 17 bases separating them. The CDR3 has 15 residues. The CDR3 bases are TGTGCCAGCAGTGAGTATTGGGCACCCACGGATGGCTACACCTTC. This encodes CASSEYWAPTDGYTF.

This clone occurred a few times. The chain is built from TRBV27 and TRBJ1-5, with D perhaps matching TRBD1 (5 bases). Trimming shortened V by 1 base and J by 1 base, and 8 bases separated the two germline ends. Germline V gene lookup returns CDR1 MNHEY and CDR2 SMNVEV (reference sequence). The CDR3 has 15 amino acids. CDR3 in amino acids: CASSLYGGSNQPQHF. The CDR3 DNA reads TGTGCCAGCAGTTTATACGGGGGAAGCAATCAGCCCCAGCATTTT.

This chain joins TRBV29-1 and TRBJ1-3, with 9 bases aligning to TRBD1. Germline values: CDR1 SQVTM, CDR2 ANQGSEA. V dropped 6 bases and J dropped 6; count of bases not matched to a gene: 6. The CDR3 extends over 13 amino acids. CDR3 DNA: TGCAGCGTCGGACAGGGGTTAGAAAACACCATATATTTT. This codes for CSVGQGLENTIYF.

The chain is built from TRBV5-6 and TRBJ2-5; tentatively, D is TRBD1 (6 bases). Trimming took off 2 bases at V and 2 bases at J, with 7 bases between the two ends. The CDR3 length is 13 residues. Germline lookup yields CDR1 SGHDT and CDR2 YYEEEE. The CDR3 here is CASSFGQQETQYF. CDR3 DNA sequence: TGTGCCAGCAGCTTTGGACAGCAAGAGACCCAGTACTTC.

This chain joins TRBV28 and TRBJ2-7, with TRBD2 matching over 8 bases. The CDR3 length is 14 residues. The V and J ends lost 5 bases and 3 bases, in that order; junction bases with no gene match: 6. Germline-derived CDR1 and CDR2 are MDHEN and SYDVKM. For the CDR3, the DNA is TGTGCCAGCAGTCCCGGACTAGCAATCTACGAGCAGTACTTC. Protein sequence: CASSPGLAIYEQYF.